The subject of this entry is one T cell receptor (beta chain). Its cognate antigen is unknown. The data are from a study of a mutant IDH1 vaccine in newly diagnosed glioma. Whole-study context: Patients had received radiotherapy, temozolomide, or both previously, most receiving both.

Time point noted: week 35, safety follow-up. The study gave 300 ug of mutant IDH1 20-mer peptide per vaccine dose, with topical imiquimod. Trimming took off 0 bases at V and 4 bases at J, with 13 bases between the two ends. This CDR3 is 15 amino acids long. CDR1 is MNHNY, CDR2 SVGAGI, per germline (reference sequence). Clones were sequenced by immunoSEQ multiplex PCR, and TCRdb holds only the in-frame ones, with some missing. The sample has roughly 44,000 clones; around 86% are singletons. The chain recombines TRBV6-6 with TRBJ2-7, with no clear D. The sequencing here drew on PBMCs, taken from a glioma patient whose treatment included an IDH1 peptide vaccine. The TCR originated in a woman aged 40 to 50 with glioma. Some clones in this sample may be carry-over from other donors' samples. CDR3 DNA sequence: TGTGCCAGCAGTTACTCTGGCGCTGGGCAATACGAGCAGTACTTC. Protein: CASSYSGAGQYEQYF.